Listed below are T cell receptor beta chains from one sample, sequenced in a study of blood T cell repertoires in COVID-19. Here immunoSEQ multiplex PCR was the method, and the copy in TCRdb shows in-frame clones only, minus some. Of fewer than 350,000 clones listed, around 87% are singletons. Sequenced sample: PBMCs or T cells enriched from blood (not recorded which). These receptors came from a woman aged 18-35 years with acute COVID-19. Each CDR3 is given with its conserved first and last residue. Fields, in order: V gene, J gene, D gene, CDR3 protein, CDR3 DNA. The D gene is left open where the match is weak.

V: TRBV11-2; J: TRBJ2-7; D: .; CDR3: CASSFGGGLPYEQYF; DNA: TGTGCCAGCAGCTTCGGAGGGGGCCTCCCCTACGAGCAGTACTTC
V: TRBV7-9; J: TRBJ2-2; D: TRBD2; CDR3: CASSALTGRANTGELFF; DNA: TGTGCCAGCAGCGCCCTCACCGGGAGGGCGAACACCGGGGAGCTGTTTTTT
V: TRBV27; J: TRBJ1-1; D: .; CDR3: CASSLSAGAEAFF; DNA: TGTGCCAGCAGTTTATCAGCGGGGGCTGAAGCTTTCTTT
V: TRBV7-9; J: TRBJ2-3; D: .; CDR3: CASSLPLRGLNTQYF; DNA: TGTGCCAGCAGCTTACCCCTTCGAGGTCTGAATACGCAGTATTTT
V: TRBV6-5; J: TRBJ2-1; D: .; CDR3: CASARNEQFF; DNA: TGTGCCAGCGCCAGGAATGAGCAGTTCTTC
V: TRBV15; J: TRBJ1-2; D: .; CDR3: CATSRRRGADYGYTF; DNA: TGTGCCACCAGCAGAAGGCGGGGGGCAGACTATGGCTACACCTTC
V: TRBV29-1; J: TRBJ2-1; D: .; CDR3: CSVPKGAYNEQFF; DNA: TGCAGCGTTCCAAAGGGGGCCTACAATGAGCAGTTCTTC
V: TRBV5-1; J: TRBJ2-7; D: .; CDR3: CASSAAQGFGGAYEQYF; DNA: TGCGCCAGCAGCGCCGCGCAGGGATTCGGGGGTGCCTACGAGCAGTACTTC
V: TRBV10-3; J: TRBJ1-4; D: .; CDR3: CAISGTVSNEKLFF; DNA: TGTGCCATCAGTGGGACAGTCTCGAATGAAAAACTGTTTTTT
V: TRBV7-9; J: TRBJ2-1; D: TRBD2; CDR3: CASSPPGSGGHEQFF; DNA: TGTGCCAGCAGCCCCCCCGGTAGCGGGGGTCATGAGCAGTTCTTC
V: TRBV12-3/TRBV12-4; J: TRBJ1-1; D: .; CDR3: CASSQRELSEAFF; DNA: TGTGCCAGCAGTCAGAGGGAGTTGTCTGAAGCTTTCTTT
V: TRBV27; J: TRBJ2-7; D: .; CDR3: CASSLGDTSYEQYF; DNA: TGTGCCAGCAGTTTGGGGGACACATCCTACGAGCAGTACTTC
V: TRBV5-4; J: TRBJ1-5; D: .; CDR3: CASSLGGGLNQPQHF; DNA: TGTGCCAGCAGCTTGGGAGGCGGACTCAATCAGCCCCAGCATTTT
V: TRBV2; J: TRBJ1-5; D: TRBD1; CDR3: CASSLGTAGNQPQHF; DNA: TGTGCCAGCAGCCTCGGGACAGCTGGCAATCAGCCCCAGCATTTT
V: TRBV15; J: TRBJ1-5; D: TRBD1; CDR3: CATSTDRGNQPQHF; DNA: TGTGCCACCAGCACGGACAGGGGCAATCAGCCCCAGCATTTT
V: TRBV6-2/TRBV6-3; J: TRBJ1-4; D: .; CDR3: CASSIQVNNEKLFF; DNA: TGTGCCAGCAGCATACAGGTGAACAATGAAAAACTGTTTTTT
V: TRBV2; J: TRBJ2-7; D: TRBD2; CDR3: CASRLPGLLGEQYF; DNA: TGTGCCAGCAGGCTACCGGGACTACTTGGCGAGCAGTACTTC
V: TRBV9; J: TRBJ1-1; D: .; CDR3: CASSPRDFLNTEAFF; DNA: TGTGCCAGCAGCCCCCGGGACTTCTTGAACACTGAAGCTTTCTTT
V: TRBV3-1/TRBV3-2; J: TRBJ1-4; D: .; CDR3: CASSQGVFNEKLFF; DNA: TGTGCCAGCAGCCAAGGAGTATTTAATGAAAAACTGTTTTTT
V: TRBV6-5; J: TRBJ1-6; D: TRBD1; CDR3: CASSYGTENSPLHF; DNA: TGTGCCAGCAGTTATGGGACAGAAAATTCACCCCTCCACTTT
V: TRBV10-3; J: TRBJ2-7; D: TRBD2; CDR3: CATSRASGRAAYEQYF; DNA: TGTGCCACCAGTAGGGCTAGCGGGAGGGCAGCCTACGAGCAGTACTTC
V: TRBV28; J: TRBJ1-5; D: .; CDR3: CASRRMFSNQPQHF; DNA: TGTGCCAGCAGGCGGATGTTCAGCAATCAGCCCCAGCATTTT